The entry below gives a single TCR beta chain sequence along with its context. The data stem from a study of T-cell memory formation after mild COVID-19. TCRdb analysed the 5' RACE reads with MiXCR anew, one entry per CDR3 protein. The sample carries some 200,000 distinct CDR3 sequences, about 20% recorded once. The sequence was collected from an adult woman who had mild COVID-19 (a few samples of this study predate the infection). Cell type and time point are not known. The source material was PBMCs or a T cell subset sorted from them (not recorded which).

The DNA of the CDR3 is TGTGCCAGCAGTGATCCCAGGGGGGGGTTAGGCTACACCTTC. Translating gives CASSDPRGGLGYTF. V and J are TRBV25-1 and TRBJ1-2; TRBD1 aligns across 7 bases. CDR3 size: 14 residues. Germline CDR1 reads MGHDK; CDR2 reads SYGVNS. With V trimmed by 3 bases and J by 8 bases, 9 bases remained unmatched.